This entry lists 31 T cell receptor beta chains sequenced from one sample in a study of shared clonotypes between healthy human individuals. Only in-frame clones appear in the TCRdb table, and some are missing; sequencing was by immunoSEQ multiplex PCR. Among 600,000 to 750,000 clones, around 72% were seen once, and the ten largest hold 1.8%. Specimen: memory CD4+ T cells sorted from blood. Subset specified: CD45RA-negative fraction. These receptors were obtained from a woman in her 30s in good health.

This clone occurred a few times. V is TRBV28 and J is TRBJ2-7, with D possibly TRBD1 on 5 matching bases. The V gene's germline CDR1 is MDHEN and CDR2 SYDVKM. Trimming took off 8 bases at V and 5 bases at J, with 16 bases between the two ends. The CDR3 is 13 residues long. CDR3 amino acids: CASVSWGTDEQYF. The DNA for the CDR3 is TGTGCCAGCGTCTCCTGGGGCACAGACGAGCAGTACTTC. Full variable domain (remainder filled in from reference TRBV28 and TRBJ2-7): DVKVTQSSRYLVKRTGEKVFLECVQDMDHENMFWYRQDPGLGLRLIYFSYDVKMKEKGDIPEGYSVSREKKERFSLILESASTNQTSMYLCASVSWGTDEQYFGPGTRLTVT.

This chain joins TRBV11-2 and TRBJ1-2, with D uncertain. CDR3 length: 17 amino acids. V was pared by 5 bases and J by 8 bases, with 27 bases between. In germline, CDR1 is SGHAT, CDR2 FQNNGV. The CDR3 sequence: CASSKEGMGGLSRGYTF. The CDR3, as DNA: TGTGCCAGCAGCAAAGAGGGTATGGGAGGACTATCAAGGGGCTACACCTTC.

This chain uses TRBV7-3 with TRBJ2-2; 9 nucleotides agree with TRBD2. In germline, CDR1 is SGHTA, CDR2 FQGTGA. The CDR3 loop spans 16 amino acids. The ends lost 5 bases at V and 5 bases at J; junction bases unmatched: 9. The CDR3 region is CASSPLASGNTGELFF. CDR3 DNA sequence: TGTGCCAGCAGCCCTCTAGCTAGCGGGAATACCGGGGAGCTGTTTTTT.

The chain combines TRBV7-2 with TRBJ2-5; maybe TRBD1 (6 bases). V was pared by 6 bases and J by 7 bases, with 15 bases between. The CDR3 runs 13 residues. CDR1 and CDR2 (germline): SGHTA, FQGNSA. In nucleotides, the CDR3 is TGTGCCAGCAGTTCCCAGAGGGGGAGGACCCAGTACTTC. It translates to CASSSQRGRTQYF.

This clone has only a few counts. Different DNA sequences within this sample yield the same CDR3. This rearrangement joins TRBV5-1 to TRBJ2-1, with D possibly matching TRBD2 (5 bases). CDR3 length: 15 amino acids. Per the germline V gene, CDR1 is SGHRS and CDR2 is YFSETQ. Trimming removed 0 bases from V and 4 bases from J, with 11 bases in between. In DNA form, the CDR3 reads TGCGCCAGCAGCTTGGCCTCTAGCTCGTACAATGAGCAGTTCTTC. Translated: CASSLASSSYNEQFF.

The chain links TRBV29-1 to TRBJ2-2; no reliable D call. V was cut by 6 bases and J by 2 bases, with 4 bases left in between. CDR3 length: 11 amino acids. CDR1 is SQVTM and CDR2 is ANQGSEA in the germline V gene. The CDR3 sequence is CSVGNTGELFF. CDR3 sequence (DNA): TGCAGCGTGGGAAACACCGGGGAGCTGTTTTTT.

This chain connects TRBV6-1 to TRBJ1-4, with 9 bases aligning to TRBD1. Germline trimming cut 5 bases from V and 4 bases from J; bases unmatched to any gene: 5. Germline assignment: CDR1 MNHNS and CDR2 SASEGT. The CDR3 contains 15 residues. This CDR3 is CASSNTGGYNEKLFF. Here the CDR3 DNA reads TGTGCCAGCAGTAACACAGGGGGCTATAATGAAAAACTGTTTTTT.

This clone has at least ten counts. The rearrangement uses TRBV6-1 and TRBJ1-1; D remains unclear. The V gene's germline CDR1 is MNHNS and CDR2 SASEGT. V lost 8 bases, J lost 2 bases, and 9 bases lay in between. This CDR3 spans 12 amino acids. CDR3 DNA: TGTGCCAGCGGCGGGAGCAACACTGAAGCTTTCTTT. This gives the protein CASGGSNTEAFF.

This clone was detected many times. This rearrangement joins TRBV28 to TRBJ1-1, with a possible D match to TRBD1 (5 bases). Germline assignment: CDR1 MDHEN and CDR2 SYDVKM. Trimming stripped 4 bases from V and 1 base from J, with 16 bases between. CDR3 size: 16 residues. This CDR3 reads CASSSSRLGGNTEAFF. The DNA of the CDR3 is TGTGCCAGCAGTTCAAGCAGGTTGGGGGGGAACACTGAAGCTTTCTTT.

This chain uses TRBV4-1 with TRBJ2-7; 7 nucleotides line up with TRBD2. Germline values: CDR1 MGHRA, CDR2 YSYEKL. This CDR3 contains 15 residues. V trimming: 0 bases; J trimming: 3 bases; junction bases outside the gene matches: 5. The CDR3 nucleotides read TGCGCCAGCAGCCAAGAAGGGACTACTTACTACGAGCAGTACTTC. It yields the protein CASSQEGTTYYEQYF.

Worth noting for this clone: This sample includes further DNA sequences coding for the same CDR3. The chain employs TRBV19 and TRBJ2-7; no firm D call. From germline, CDR1 is LNHDA and CDR2 SQIVND (reference sequence). The V and J ends lost 2 bases and 0 bases respectively, with 8 bases between them. The CDR3 extends over 14 amino acids. CDR3 sequence reads: CASSISTNSYEQYF. CDR3 in DNA: TGTGCCAGTAGTATATCGACAAACTCCTACGAGCAGTACTTC.

V is TRBV18 and J is TRBJ2-5; D is unclear. Between the trimmed V and J ends, which lost 0 bases and 8 bases, there was a span of 7 bases. This CDR3 is 12 amino acids long. Germline-derived CDR1 and CDR2 are KGHSH and LQKENI. The chain's CDR3 is CASSPPGDTQYF. The CDR3 region has the DNA TGTGCCAGCTCACCACCCGGAGACACCCAGTACTTC.

The V and J genes are TRBV30 and TRBJ2-7; TRBD2 is a possible D gene (6 bases). V gave up 3 bases and J gave up 1 base, with 7 bases separating them. The germline CDR1 and CDR2 sequences are GTSNPN and SVGIG (reference sequence). The CDR3 has 12 amino acids. This chain's CDR3 is CAWRGGSYEQYF. The CDR3 DNA reads TGTGCCTGGAGGGGGGGTTCCTACGAGCAGTACTTC.

For the CDR3, the DNA is TGTGCCAGCAGCGGCCTCGGTCAGGGGACAACCCAGTACTTC. Protein product: CASSGLGQGTTQYF. The genes are TRBV2 and TRBJ2-5, with a tentative D call TRBD1 (6 bases). The V gene lost 6 bases and the J gene lost 8 bases, with 19 bases spanning the gap. This CDR3 is 14 amino acids long. The germline V gene encodes CDR1 SNHLY and CDR2 FYNNEI.

This clone was counted only a few times. V usage is TRBV18 and J usage is TRBJ2-7; TRBD2 matches 12 bases. The CDR3 is made up of 16 amino acids. The V gene's germline CDR1 is KGHSH and CDR2 LQKENI. The ends lost 2 bases at V and 4 bases at J; junction bases unmatched: 6. CDR3 in DNA: TGTGCCAGCTCACCAGGACTAGCGGGAAGATCATACGAGCAGTACTTC. Translating it yields CASSPGLAGRSYEQYF.

CDR3 bases: TGTGCCAGCAGTGGACTAGCCAAAAACATTCAGTACTTC. It yields the protein CASSGLAKNIQYF. The rearrangement joins TRBV6-1 to TRBJ2-4; D unresolved. Germline V gene lookup returns CDR1 MNHNS and CDR2 SASEGT. The V and J ends lost 4 bases and 0 bases respectively, with 4 bases between them. This CDR3 contains 13 residues.

The chain recombines TRBV10-3 with TRBJ1-2; D is unresolved. CDR3 size: 13 residues. Germline V gives CDR1 ENHRY, CDR2 SYGVKD. With 10 bases removed from V and 3 bases from J, the gap between germline ends came to 15 bases. The DNA of the CDR3 is TGTGCCACCAGAAGAGCCGGGTACTATGGCTACACCTTC. Protein sequence: CATRRAGYYGYTF.

The V gene is TRBV7-6, the J gene TRBJ2-3; D possibly corresponds to TRBD2 (5 bases). The V gene lost 1 base and the J gene lost 1 base, with 9 bases spanning the gap. CDR1 SGHVS and CDR2 FNYEAQ come from the germline V gene. This CDR3 spans 15 amino acids. CDR3 sequence reads: CASSLVRVRTDTQYF. CDR3 DNA sequence: TGTGCCAGCAGCTTAGTGCGGGTACGCACAGATACGCAGTATTTT.

This chain links TRBV28 with TRBJ1-2; D gene uncertain. Trimming shortened V by 3 bases and J by 5 bases, and 10 bases separated the two germline ends. The CDR3 is 13 residues long. The V gene's germline CDR1 is MDHEN and CDR2 SYDVKM. The CDR3: CASSFRGGYGYTF. CDR3 bases: TGTGCCAGCAGTTTTCGGGGTGGGTATGGCTACACCTTC.

This chain uses TRBV5-4 with TRBJ2-1, with 9 bases that match TRBD2. After removal of 0 bases from V and 0 bases from J, the junction contained 4 bases not matched to a gene. This CDR3 is built from 17 residues. Germline V lookup: CDR1 SGHNT, CDR2 YYREEE (reference sequence). CDR3 loop: CASSLASGANSYNEQFF. The CDR3, as DNA: TGTGCCAGCAGCTTGGCTAGCGGGGCGAACTCCTACAATGAGCAGTTCTTC.

The chain recombines TRBV10-3 with TRBJ2-7; D may correspond to TRBD1 or TRBD2 (6 bases each). CDR1 is ENHRY and CDR2 is SYGVKD in the germline V gene. CDR3 length: 12 residues. Trimming cost V 6 bases and J 7 bases, with 13 bases left between them. CDR3 nucleotides: TGTGCCATCAGCGTTAGGGGGGAGGAGCAGTACTTC. Protein product: CAISVRGEEQYF.

The CDR3 bases are TGCGCCAGCAGCTTGCAGCCAGGGGTAAGAGAGACCCAGTACTTC. Amino acid sequence: CASSLQPGVRETQYF. The chain recombines TRBV5-1 with TRBJ2-5; D may be TRBD1 (6 bases). The CDR3 extends over 15 amino acids. Germline V gene lookup returns CDR1 SGHRS and CDR2 YFSETQ. Trimming took off 1 base at V and 4 bases at J, with 14 bases between the two ends.

The chain joins TRBV6-6 to TRBJ2-7; possibly TRBD2 for D (6 bases). This CDR3 contains 13 residues. V gave up 4 bases and J gave up 2 bases, with 9 bases separating them. The germline V gene has CDR1 MNHNY and CDR2 SVGAGI (reference sequence). Written as DNA, the CDR3 is TGTGCCAGCAGTTTCCGGGAGACCTACGAGCAGTACTTC. It translates to CASSFRETYEQYF.

V is TRBV9 and J is TRBJ1-3; no reliable D call. Trimming took 4 bases from V and 1 from J, leaving 6 bases between them. This CDR3 comprises 13 residues. Looked up from germline, CDR1 is SGDLS and CDR2 is YYNGEE. This CDR3 is CASSPQSGNTIYF. The CDR3 DNA sequence: TGTGCCAGCAGCCCCCAATCTGGAAACACCATATATTTT.

This clone has a handful of counts. This chain uses TRBV29-1 with TRBJ2-2; a possible D gene is TRBD1 (7 bases). Trimming removed 5 bases at V and 4 bases at J, with 11 bases between. This CDR3 region has 13 residues. From germline, CDR1 is SQVTM and CDR2 ANQGSEA. CDR3 region: CSVWGDSTGELFF. In DNA, the CDR3 is TGCAGCGTTTGGGGGGACAGCACCGGGGAGCTGTTTTTT.

The V and J genes are TRBV10-3 and TRBJ1-1; TRBD1 matches at 9 bases. CDR1 and CDR2 (germline): ENHRY, SYGVKD. The CDR3 spans 13 residues. V dropped 11 bases and J dropped 5; count of bases not matched to a gene: 9. The CDR3 sequence: CAVDRGRGTEAFF. DNA for the CDR3: TGTGCCGTAGACAGGGGGAGGGGGACTGAAGCTTTCTTT.

This chain joins TRBV7-2 and TRBJ2-7; 9 nucleotides line up with TRBD1. Germline trimming cut 5 bases from V and 9 bases from J; bases unmatched to any gene: 8. The CDR3 sequence is 13 residues long. Germline CDR1 SGHTA, CDR2 FQGNSA. The CDR3 is CASSAGQGRPQYF. The DNA of the CDR3 is TGTGCCAGCAGCGCCGGACAGGGGAGGCCGCAGTACTTC.

The chain employs TRBV14 and TRBJ1-3; tentative D call: TRBD1 (5 bases). This CDR3 region has 17 residues. Looked up from germline, CDR1 is SGHDN and CDR2 is FVKESK. Trimming took 10 bases from V and 0 from J, leaving 22 bases between them. CDR3 in DNA: TGTGCCACCGCGAAAGGGCCAGGGCCTATCTCTGGAAACACCATATATTTT. Translating it yields CATAKGPGPISGNTIYF. The full variable domain, in which reference TRBV14 and TRBJ1-3 provide the parts outside the CDR3, is EAGVTQFPSHSVIEKGQTVTLRCDPISGHDNLYWYRRVMGKEIKFLLHFVKESKQDESGMPNNRFLAERTGGTYSTLKVQPAELEDSGVYFCATAKGPGPISGNTIYFGEGSWLTVV.

The chain links TRBV29-1 to TRBJ2-7; TRBD1 aligns across 7 bases. The V segment lost 6 bases and the J segment 3 bases; nucleotides outside the gene matches: 8. CDR1 is SQVTM and CDR2 is ANQGSEA in the germline V gene. The CDR3 sequence is 13 residues long. The CDR3 sequence: CSVRQGSSYEQYF. In nucleotides, the CDR3 is TGCAGCGTGAGACAGGGATCGAGCTACGAGCAGTACTTC.

The V and J genes are TRBV5-1 and TRBJ1-3; tentative D call: TRBD1 (6 bases). CDR3 size: 14 residues. CDR1 SGHRS and CDR2 YFSETQ come from the germline V gene. The V end lost 2 bases, the J end lost 9 bases, and 15 bases lay between the germline ends. CDR3 coding DNA: TGCGCCAGCAGCTTTGGACAGAACGACGGCACCATATATTTT. As protein: CASSFGQNDGTIYF.

This clone appeared a few times. J is TRBJ2-1 and V is TRBV4-1; D not certain. This CDR3 region has 15 residues. V was clipped by 0 bases and J by 0 bases, with 6 bases between them. Germline V CDR1 and CDR2: MGHRA, YSYEKL. In DNA, the CDR3 is TGCGCCAGCAGCCAAGATCGGTTCTCCTACAATGAGCAGTTCTTC. Its translation: CASSQDRFSYNEQFF.